This T cell receptor (beta chain) is from a study of blood T cell repertoires in COVID-19. The method was immunoSEQ multiplex PCR; TCRdb's version includes in-frame clones alone and lacks a portion of them. The table has around 230,000 clones, 85% to 90% seen once. In germline, CDR1 is KGHDR, CDR2 SFDVKD. The CDR3 runs to 17 residues. Trimming shortened V by 5 bases and J by 0 bases, and 19 bases separated the two germline ends. The V and J genes are TRBV24-1 and TRBJ2-7, with D tentatively TRBD1 (6 bases). The clonotype comes from a man aged 50 or older with COVID-19, enrolled during active disease. The sequencing sample was made of peripheral blood. This chain's CDR3 is CATSGVSQGRYSYEQYF. The CDR3 DNA reads TGTGCCACCAGTGGAGTCTCGCAGGGGAGATACTCCTACGAGCAGTACTTC.